This T cell receptor beta chain was retrieved from a study of human T cells and chemical hapten exposure. At the level of the study: TCR yields per sample varied mostly from small pooled library volume differences.

Turning to this clonotype: The antigen is unknown. Possible read error: a much larger clone is one base away.

Germline V gene lookup returns CDR1 LGHNA and CDR2 YSLEER. The CDR3 is 17 residues long. The time point here: healthy volunteer bleed at 6 weeks. It was unfractionated whole blood from which total RNA was extracted. Study-wide results and limits: TCRs at high frequency, those above 1 in 1000, did not change with DPC sensitization.

The library labeled individual cDNA molecules by adding unique molecular identifiers to them. Original handling: Per sample, the median was around 100,000 TCRs, with values from around 24,000 to 710,000. TCRdb reprocessed the RACE reads with MiXCR, giving one entry per CDR3 protein. What appears here as the V and J calls and clone size reflects TCRdb's work, not the paper's. This table has about 65,000 distinct CDR3 sequences, around 6.5% appearing once. This TCR was sampled from a female donor in good health. Some clones in this sample may be carry-over from other donors' samples. The chain couples TRBV4-3 to TRBJ2-6, with a weak D call TRBD1 (5 bases). Sequences were obtained from whole blood. CDR3 in amino acids: CASSQERTSSRANVLTF. The CDR3 DNA follows: TGCGCCAGCAGCCAAGAAAGGACAAGCTCTCGGGCCAACGTCCTGACTTTC.